The 21 T cell receptor beta chains below were found in one sample sequenced in a study of Graves' ophthalmopathy and Graves' hyperthyroidism. Using RNA transcripts, the TCR beta CDR3 regions were amplified. HTBI primers served in a first-round RT-PCR, which a second-round multiplex PCR followed. TCRdb fed the multiplex PCR reads into MiXCR, producing one record per CDR3 protein. The repertoire has 220,000 or so distinct CDR3 sequences, about a fifth of them found once; the top ten carry around 40%. The sequenced material came from peripheral blood. The receptors were sampled from a woman aged 45-65 years with Graves' ophthalmopathy.

This clonotype was seen ten or more times. This chain joins TRBV5-1 and TRBJ2-5; 9 positions match TRBD1. Trimming at V came to 0 bases and at J to 1 base, leaving 7 bases not matched to a gene. This CDR3 comprises 17 residues. Germline V gene sequence: CDR1 SGHRS, CDR2 YFSETQ. CDR3 sequence reads: CASSLAGQGSVQETQYF. DNA for the CDR3: TGCGCCAGCAGCTTGGCTGGACAGGGGTCGGTCCAAGAGACCCAGTACTTC.

This clonotype was seen repeatedly, ten times or more. This sequence joins TRBV6-5 and TRBJ1-1; D gene uncertain. The CDR3 sequence is 13 residues long. V was cut by 4 bases and J by 0 bases, with 6 bases left in between. Germline V gives CDR1 MNHEY, CDR2 SVGAGI. The DNA for the CDR3 is TGTGCCAGCAGTTCCCCGATGAACACTGAAGCTTTCTTT. Encoded protein: CASSSPMNTEAFF.

Many counts were recorded for this clonotype. The chain uses TRBV20-1 and TRBJ1-1; TRBD1 matches at 7 bases. This CDR3 is built from 13 residues. CDR1 DFQATT and CDR2 SNEGSKA come from the germline V gene (reference sequence). V lost 1 base to trimming and J lost 5 bases; unmatched junction nucleotides: 4. The CDR3 spells CSARGQGETEAFF. CDR3 DNA sequence: TGCAGTGCTAGAGGACAGGGAGAGACTGAAGCTTTCTTT.

This clonotype was observed a handful of times. The J gene is TRBJ2-1, the V gene TRBV20-1; the match to TRBD2 covers 11 bases. Trimming took 2 bases from V and 4 from J; bases not matched to a gene: 13. Germline V CDR1 and CDR2: DFQATT, SNEGSKA (reference sequence). The CDR3 spans 18 residues. CDR3: CSARLTGTSGSLYNEQFF. Written as DNA, the CDR3 is TGCAGTGCTAGATTAACCGGGACTAGCGGAAGTTTGTACAATGAGCAGTTCTTC.

This clonotype was counted between two and nine times. A read error may be the cause here, since a much bigger clone is one base away. The chain couples TRBV27 to TRBJ1-6; 7 bases map to TRBD1. The CDR3 spans 15 residues. Germline V lookup: CDR1 MNHEY, CDR2 SMNVEV (reference sequence). The CDR3 protein is CAGSSKTGAASPLHF. CDR3 sequence (DNA): TGTGCCGGCAGTTCAAAAACAGGGGCCGCTTCACCCCTCCACTTT.

This clonotype appeared many times. The chain employs TRBV5-1 and TRBJ1-1; TRBD1 aligns across 8 bases. CDR3 length equals 13 residues. From germline, CDR1 is SGHRS and CDR2 YFSETQ. The J segment lost 7 bases and the V segment lost 1 base, leaving 3 bases of the junction unmatched. The CDR3, as DNA: TGCGCCAGCAGCTTGCAGGGGGCGATTGAAGCTTTCTTT. It is translated as CASSLQGAIEAFF.

The sample holds a few counts of this clonotype. V and J are TRBV5-1 and TRBJ2-5, with D perhaps given as TRBD1 or TRBD2 (5 bases each). Deletions cut 4 bases from V and 7 bases from J, with 14 bases between. The CDR3 is 13 amino acids. CDR1 SGHRS and CDR2 YFSETQ come from the germline V gene. DNA of the CDR3: TGCGCCAGCAGCATGGGGACCTCCGCGACCCAGTACTTC. Its translation: CASSMGTSATQYF.

This chain connects TRBV6-1 to TRBJ1-1; D possibly corresponds to TRBD1 (6 bases). CDR3 size: 14 residues. Germline CDR1 MNHNS, CDR2 SASEGT. V was shortened by 6 bases and J by 1 base, with 12 bases between the two germline ends. The CDR3 coding sequence is TGTGCCAGCAGGGCGACAGGACCGAACACTGAAGCTTTCTTT. The encoded protein is CASRATGPNTEAFF.

This clonotype was seen ten or more times. This sequence joins TRBV6-1 and TRBJ1-5; tentatively, D is TRBD1 (5 bases). The CDR3 extends over 15 amino acids. The germline gives CDR1 MNHNS, CDR2 SASEGT. V dropped 5 bases and J dropped 2 bases, with 13 bases sitting between them. The CDR3 loop reads CASSMTAGGNQPQHF. CDR3 in DNA: TGTGCCAGCAGTATGACGGCGGGGGGCAATCAGCCCCAGCATTTT.

At least ten counts were recorded for this clonotype. The chain combines TRBV10-1 with TRBJ2-2; 7 bases align to TRBD2. Germline V lookup: CDR1 WNHNN, CDR2 SYGVQD (reference sequence). V dropped 3 bases and J dropped 5; count of bases not matched to a gene: 9. The CDR3 consists of 16 residues. The CDR3 nucleotides read TGCGCCAGCAGTGATTCGCGGGGGAGGAAGACCGGGGAGCTGTTTTTT. Its translation: CASSDSRGRKTGELFF.

The rearrangement joins TRBV27 to TRBJ1-2; 12 positions agree with TRBD1. V was clipped by 2 bases and J by 8 bases; unmatched bases: 12. CDR3 length: 17 residues. CDR1 and CDR2 (germline): MNHEY, SMNVEV (reference sequence). The CDR3, as DNA: TGTGCCAGCAGTTTAAGCAACTCCGGGACAGGGGGCGGGGGCTACACCTTC. Protein product: CASSLSNSGTGGGGYTF.

Ten or more counts support this clonotype. This chain connects TRBV12-3 or TRBV12-4 to TRBJ2-4; a weak D match, TRBD2 (6 bases). Deletions cut 6 bases from V and 7 bases from J, with 13 bases between. The CDR3 has 13 residues. For the CDR3, the DNA is TGTGCCAGCAGGGGAGGCCCTGGGAACATTCAGTACTTC. Its protein is CASRGGPGNIQYF.

This clonotype was picked up many times. The rearrangement links TRBV6-1 to TRBJ2-5, with 11 bases identical to TRBD1. V was pared by 9 bases and J by 4 bases, with 4 bases of the junction left unmatched. The CDR3 has 13 residues. Looked up from germline, CDR1 is MNHNS and CDR2 is SASEGT. The CDR3 DNA follows: TGTGCCAGTGTGGACAGGGGGCGAGAGACCCAGTACTTC. Encoded protein: CASVDRGRETQYF.

The chain joins TRBV10-3 to TRBJ2-7, with D possibly TRBD1 on 6 matching bases. The germline gives CDR1 ENHRY, CDR2 SYGVKD. V was pared by 8 bases and J by 2 bases, with 16 bases between. The CDR3 totals 14 residues. CDR3 protein: CAIGKTGATYEQYF. The CDR3 coding sequence is TGTGCCATCGGTAAGACAGGTGCTACCTACGAGCAGTACTTC.

This clonotype has ten or more counts. The gene calls are TRBV5-4 and TRBJ2-2; D ambiguous. V lost 3 bases and J 3 bases, leaving 15 bases between the germline ends. Per the germline V gene, CDR1 is SGHNT and CDR2 is YYREEE (reference sequence). This CDR3 has 16 residues. CDR3 in DNA: TGTGCCAGCAGCTATGGTGGCTATTGGGACACCGGGGAGCTGTTTTTT. It encodes CASSYGGYWDTGELFF.

Points on this clonotype: A read error may be the cause here, since a much bigger clone is one base away. This chain links TRBV20-1 with TRBJ1-1; D is uncertain. The length of the CDR3 is 12 residues. Trimming shortened V by 3 bases and J by 1 base, and 6 bases separated the two germline ends. Germline V gene sequence: CDR1 DFQATT, CDR2 SNEGSKA (reference sequence). The DNA of the CDR3 is TGCAGTGCTAGTCACAGGAACACTGAAGCTTTCTTT. Protein product: CSASHRNTEAFF.

This clonotype occurred many times. The chain uses TRBV28 and TRBJ2-7, with TRBD1 matching over 8 bases. V lost 10 bases, J lost 7 bases, and 12 bases stayed unmatched. The V gene's germline CDR1 is MDHEN and CDR2 SYDVKM. This CDR3 has 13 residues. The CDR3: CATQGTGVREQYF. The CDR3 DNA reads as TGTGCCACCCAAGGGACAGGAGTGAGGGAGCAGTACTTC.

As regards this clonotype: The junction does not match germline at one end; this may be a read error. The chain joins TRBV5-1 to TRBJ1-1; D is unclear. Germline loops: CDR1 SGHRS, CDR2 YFSETQ. This CDR3 region has 15 residues. For the CDR3, the DNA is TGCGCCAGTAGCTTGTCTGGAGGGCTAGGCGCTGAAGCTTTCTTT. It yields the protein CASSLSGGLGAEAFF.

This clonotype has just a few counts. The V call is TRBV3-1, the J call TRBJ1-5; D is uncertain. This CDR3 is built from 15 residues. Between the trimmed V and J ends, which lost 1 base and 1 base, there was a span of 8 bases. CDR1 and CDR2 (germline): LGHDT, YNNKEL (reference sequence). CDR3 nucleotides: TGTGCCAGCAGCCAAGCCCCCTTGAGCAATCAGCCCCAGCATTTT. Translated: CASSQAPLSNQPQHF.

This clonotype has ten or more counts. This chain joins TRBV30 and TRBJ2-5; D is ambiguous. This CDR3 contains 10 residues. V lost 1 base, J lost 4 bases, and 1 base lay in between. Per the germline V gene, CDR1 is GTSNPN and CDR2 is SVGIG (reference sequence). The CDR3 DNA sequence: TGTGCCTGGAGTGGAGAGACCCAGTACTTC. This encodes CAWSGETQYF.

This clonotype has at least ten counts. The rearrangement links TRBV15 to TRBJ2-7; possibly TRBD2 for D (7 bases). CDR1 is LNHNV, CDR2 YYDKDF, per germline (reference sequence). This CDR3 spans 16 amino acids. Deletions cut 3 bases from V and 2 bases from J, with 17 bases between. The CDR3 nucleotides read TGTGCCACCAGCAGCCTGAGGGGGGGTGCAGCCTACGAGCAGTACTTC. Amino acids: CATSSLRGGAAYEQYF. Using reference TRBV15 and TRBJ2-7 for the parts outside the CDR3, the full variable domain is DAMVIQNPRYQVTQFGKPVTLSCSQTLNHNVMYWYQQKSSQAPKLLFHYYDKDFNNEADTPDNFQSRRPNTSFCFLDIRSPGLGDTAMYLCATSSLRGGAAYEQYFGPGTRLTVT.